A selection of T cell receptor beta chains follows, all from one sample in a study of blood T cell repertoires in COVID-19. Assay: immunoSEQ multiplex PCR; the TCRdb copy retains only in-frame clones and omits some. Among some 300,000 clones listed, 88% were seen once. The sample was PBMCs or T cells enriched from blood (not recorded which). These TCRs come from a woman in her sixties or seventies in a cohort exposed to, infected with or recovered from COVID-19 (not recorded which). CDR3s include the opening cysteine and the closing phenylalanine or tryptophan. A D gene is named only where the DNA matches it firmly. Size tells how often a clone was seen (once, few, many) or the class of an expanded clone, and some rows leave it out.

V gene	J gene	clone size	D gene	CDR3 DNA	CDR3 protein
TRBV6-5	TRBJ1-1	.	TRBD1	TGTGCCAGCACTAGCATAGGACAGGGCACTGAAGCTTTCTTT	CASTSIGQGTEAFF
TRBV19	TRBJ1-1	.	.	TGTGCCAGTAGTATAGTCCGCGGGGAAGAAGCTTTCTTT	CASSIVRGEEAFF
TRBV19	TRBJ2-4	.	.	TGTGCCAGTCAGGACAGAGAAAACATTCAGTACTTC	CASQDRENIQYF
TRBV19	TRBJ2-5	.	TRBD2	TGTGCCAGTAGTATGCCGGGACTAGCGGGAGTGGAAGAGACCCAGTACTTC	CASSMPGLAGVEETQYF
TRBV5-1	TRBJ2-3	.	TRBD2	TGCGCCAGCAAACTAGCGGGAGATCCTACAGATACGCAGTATTTT	CASKLAGDPTDTQYF
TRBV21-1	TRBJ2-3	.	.	TGTGCCAGCAGCAATCCACAGGGTCGGGCTAGCACAGATACGCAGTATTTT	CASSNPQGRASTDTQYF
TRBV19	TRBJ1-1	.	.	TGTGCCTCGCTGCCCATCTCCGCCCCCCCGGGGACTGAAGCTTTCTTT	CASLPISAPPGTEAFF
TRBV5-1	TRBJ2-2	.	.	TGCGCCAGCAGCTTCAGTCCTCCGCCAAACACCGGGGAGCTGTTTTTT	CASSFSPPPNTGELFF
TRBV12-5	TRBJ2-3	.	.	TGTGCTAGTGGTTTACGACTCACAGATACGCAGTATTTT	CASGLRLTDTQYF
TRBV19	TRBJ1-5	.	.	TGTGCCAGTAGTATAGTCGGGCAGGGTAACAATCAGCCCCAGCATTTT	CASSIVGQGNNQPQHF
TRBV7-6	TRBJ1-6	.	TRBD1	TGTGCCAGCAGCTTCGGGGACAGGGAAAATTCACCCCTCCACTTT	CASSFGDRENSPLHF
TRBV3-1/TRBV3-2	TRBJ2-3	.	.	TGTGCCAGCAGCCAAGATCCGCGACTTAACGGACAGTTTAGCACAGATACGCAGTATTTT	CASSQDPRLNGQFSTDTQYF
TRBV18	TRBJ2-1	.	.	TGTGCCAGCTCGACGGACATGAGCTCCTACAATGAGCAGTTCTTC	CASSTDMSSYNEQFF
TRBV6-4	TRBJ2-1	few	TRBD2	TGTGCCAGCAGTGACGAGTTTGGACTAGGCGGTAATGAGCAGTTCTTC	CASSDEFGLGGNEQFF
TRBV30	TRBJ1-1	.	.	TGTGCCTGGAGTGTAGGGCAGGGGTACTCTGAAGCTTTCTTT	CAWSVGQGYSEAFF
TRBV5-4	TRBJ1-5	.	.	TGTGCCAGCAGCTCGGGTCTTCAGCCCCAGCATTTT	CASSSGLQPQHF
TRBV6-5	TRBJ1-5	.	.	TGTGCCAGCAGTCGTGCGGGGGCCGGCAATCAGCCCCAGCATTTT	CASSRAGAGNQPQHF
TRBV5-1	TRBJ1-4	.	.	TGCGCCAGCAGCTTGGGAGGGTACAATGAAAAACTGTTTTTT	CASSLGGYNEKLFF
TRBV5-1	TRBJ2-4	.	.	TGCGCCAGCAGCTTGGCCGCTACAGCCAAAAACATTCAGTACTTC	CASSLAATAKNIQYF
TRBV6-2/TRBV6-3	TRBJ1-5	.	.	TGTGCCAGCAGTTCCCGACAGGAGATATACAATCAGCCCCAGCATTTT	CASSSRQEIYNQPQHF
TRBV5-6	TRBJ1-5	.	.	TGTGCCAGCAGCTTGGACTGGGCAGGTACCCAGCATTTT	CASSLDWAGTQHF
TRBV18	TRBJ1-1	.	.	TGTGCCAGCTCACTTGGGCCTATTGAAGCTTTCTTT	CASSLGPIEAFF
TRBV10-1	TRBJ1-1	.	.	TGCGCCAGCAGTCCAAGTTACAGTCGGATGAACACTGAAGCTTTCTTT	CASSPSYSRMNTEAFF
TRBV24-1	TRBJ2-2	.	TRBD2	TGTGCCACCGGGGGTTTCGGAATAGCGGGCGGGGAGCTGTTTTTT	CATGGFGIAGGELFF
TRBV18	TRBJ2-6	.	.	TGTGCCAGCTCACCACCACGGGCAAGGGGCATTCGATCTGGGGCCAACGTCCTGACTTTC	CASSPPRARGIRSGANVLTF
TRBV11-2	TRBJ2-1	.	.	TGTGCCAGCAGCACGGGACTCACTAATGAGCAGTTCTTC	CASSTGLTNEQFF